The present entry profiles one T cell receptor (delta chain) with its context. This clone registers as large (0.1 to 1%) within its sample. Its specific antigen is unknown. No base-level quality is on record; no much larger clone is a single base apart. Other DNA sequences in the same sample also yield this CDR3. TCRdb lists the instrument as Illumina MiSeq. The original methods were these. For publicity analysis, the Vgamma9Vdelta2 and nonVgamma9Vdelta2 bulk CDR3 files of each subject were merged into one combined repertoire per subject. Using base R and dplyr, each CDR3 amino acid sequence was checked across 9 single-cell datasets and some eleven bulk repertoires to give a publicity score ranging from 0 to 19. TCRdb reprocessed the public data with the CATT caller; entries with the same nucleotide sequence were combined afterwards. TCRdb's processing, not the authors', yielded these V and J calls. The sample yields around 1,200 delta-chain clones; more than 35% were counted once. Jointly, the top ten make up under 8% of the sample.

Thymocytes were stained with Zombie NIR viability dye plus antibodies to CD3 (UCHT1), TCRgammadelta (11F2), TCRVgamma9 (IMMU360) and TCRVdelta2 (IMMU389). From human fetal and pediatric thymuses, sorted Vgamma9Vdelta2 and nonVgamma9Vdelta2 gammadelta thymocytes were used to generate bulk TRD and TRG CDR3 repertoires separately. In Belgium, pediatric thymus tissue was obtained from children undergoing cardiac surgery. The ages of the pediatric thymus donors in the study ranged between 1 and 11 years. As previously described, thymic cell suspensions were prepared from both fetal and post-natal thymuses. NonVgamma9Vdelta2 thymocytes were sorted as CD3+ gammadeltaTCR+ cells that did not have the Vgamma9+Vdelta2+ phenotype. Cells were sorted on a FACS Aria III cell sorter (BD Biosciences). As encoded in the germline V gene, CDR1 is TSWWSYY while CDR2 is QGS. Trimming leaves V shorter by 1 base and J shorter by 4 bases, with the junction holding 30 bases beyond the gene matches. The CDR3 measures 23 amino acids from cysteine to phenylalanine. The only DNA kept is the CDR3, 69 bases in frame from the first base.

This specimen belongs to a study of fetal and pediatric gammadelta thymocytes (dated by TCRdb to 2021 to 2024). For the wider study: The bulk gammadelta thymocyte repertoires, which combined previously published data with newly generated, unpublished data, were used to reinforce a single-cell study of gammadelta thymocyte development. The bulk gammadelta thymocyte repertoire set covered 10 or so subjects in total, 3 fetal thymus donors and 7 pediatric thymus donors. Unpublished data were combined with previously published data (refs 27,28) to make up the bulk gammadelta thymocyte repertoires. Bulk TCR repertoire data were added to increase subject numbers and strengthen the CDR3 publicity analysis.

Here is what the overall study found, with its caveats: Compared with post-natal repertoires, fetal gammadelta thymocyte repertoires had previously been reported to be enriched for TRDV2, TRGV8 and TRGV9 usage, low N additions and public CDR3s.

The TCR comes from a child who underwent cardiac surgery and was recorded as healthy. The chain couples TRDV1 to TRDJ1; the central 7 bases match TRDD3. Input material: non-Vgamma9Vdelta2 gamma-delta T cells from the thymus. The cell subset or site label, read with the paper, signifies: CD3+gammadeltaTCR+ thymocytes not co-expressing Vgamma9 and Vdelta2. The DNA is TGTGCTCTTGGGGAACGGTCTCAGGCATTACTGGGGATTCCTCCTCAGTCAGACGATAAACTCATCTTT. It encodes CALGERSQALLGIPPQSDDKLIF.